This T cell receptor beta chain was sequenced in a study of PD-1 blockade in classical Hodgkin lymphoma (dated by TCRdb to the early 2020s). Notes on the research overall: Nivolumab dosing was 3 mg/kg intravenously every 2 weeks, continuing until either disease progression or unacceptable toxicity. The study used CyTOF and TCR beta sequencing to define a peripheral blood immune signature of response to PD-1 blockade in classical Hodgkin lymphoma. Findings and caveats that apply to the study as a whole: Trial patients achieving complete response had baseline diversity similar to newly diagnosed patients, whereas partial responders and progressors had significantly lower diversity. Diversity was lower in patients who began nivolumab less than 1 year after ASCT, so these patients were left out of later analyses to avoid confounding by immune reconstitution. The study was limited to a single clinical trial cohort, and causes of repertoire differences, possibly disease activity or prior therapy, remained undefined. Baseline TCR diversity was reported as lower in newly diagnosed patients than in healthy donors, and lower still in relapsed/refractory patients. By C4D1, a significant rise was seen in CD4+ TCR diversity but not in CD8+ TCR diversity (p=0.0027 vs p=0.16), and the rise was most apparent among complete responders (p=0.02).

Genomic DNA was extracted with the Qiagen DNeasy kit from unsorted PBMCs and from negatively selected CD4+ and CD8+ fractions. TCR beta CDR3 regions were amplified by immunoSEQ multiplex PCR using primers annealing to V and J segments. A synthetic immune receptor repertoire was used to minimize amplification bias, and any remaining bias was removed computationally after sequencing. The study's own analysis went as follows. Repertoire diversity was quantified as the Shannon entropy index using custom Python scripts. The unsorted, CD4+ and CD8+ repertoires were each analyzed separately, with the exception of combined analyses, where CD4+ and CD8+ sequences were merged in silico. Clonal expansion was defined as a frequency increase of at least 2-fold after treatment compared with C1D1, and clones undetected at baseline were assigned a pseudocount of 0.5. Singleton clones were defined as clones with 0 or 1 copy at C1D1, and non-singleton clones were defined as clones with 2 or more copies. Clones expanded in unsorted samples were labelled as CD4+, CD8+ or unknown by matching protein sequences in sorted samples from the same patient. Wilcoxon tests were applied to paired samples to test diversity changes from C1D1 to C4D1. Here the immuneACCESS table is served through TCRdb, limited to in-frame sequences with V and J called. Missing clones are a known gap in these copies; in checked studies unresolved V genes cover under half, and the rest lacks a known reason. V, J and clone size are taken as reported in that table, and D and trimming were inferred from the DNA itself. Across this sample there are 95,000 to 120,000 clones, with 80% to 90% seen only once. In total, the top ten clones hold approximately 20% of the sample.

This clone has only one observation. This receptor's antigen is unknown. One base away there is no much larger clone; base qualities are not given. What the time point label conveys for this sample: cycle 2 day 1 (C2D1) of nivolumab. Relapse after autologous stem cell transplantation had occurred in all trial patients, and cohorts A, B and C were distinguished by prior brentuximab vedotin exposure. The trial cohort was composed of about 53 patients with relapsed/refractory classical Hodgkin lymphoma, for whom complete response, partial response or progressive disease was recorded as best overall response. In the multi-cohort phase II CheckMate 205 trial, trial patients received single-agent nivolumab. An independent review committee assessed best overall response by applying the 2007 International Working Group response criteria. PBMCs from the trial were collected at three points: immediately before nivolumab initiation (C1D1), and during therapy at cycle 2 day 1 and cycle 4 day 1. Peripheral blood was collected in 8 mL Vacutainer Cell Preparation Tubes, from which PBMCs were isolated by centrifugation and then cryopreserved.

V gives up 6 bases and J gives up 2 bases, and the segment between their germline ends measures 8 bases. As encoded in the germline V gene (reference sequence), CDR1 is LNHDA while CDR2 is SQIVND. The CDR3 covers 13 residues, taking in both the cysteine and the phenylalanine. Only CDR3 DNA remains: 39 bases, in frame from the first base. Specimen: peripheral blood mononuclear cells (PBMCs), collected before the second cycle of nivolumab. This receptor was taken from a human donor with classical Hodgkin lymphoma. The rearranged chain carries TRBV19 and TRBJ1-5; the D gene remains uncertain. CDR3 sequence: CASRNIGNQPQHF. Read as DNA, the sequence is TGTGCCAGTAGGAATATAGGCAATCAGCCCCAGCATTTT.